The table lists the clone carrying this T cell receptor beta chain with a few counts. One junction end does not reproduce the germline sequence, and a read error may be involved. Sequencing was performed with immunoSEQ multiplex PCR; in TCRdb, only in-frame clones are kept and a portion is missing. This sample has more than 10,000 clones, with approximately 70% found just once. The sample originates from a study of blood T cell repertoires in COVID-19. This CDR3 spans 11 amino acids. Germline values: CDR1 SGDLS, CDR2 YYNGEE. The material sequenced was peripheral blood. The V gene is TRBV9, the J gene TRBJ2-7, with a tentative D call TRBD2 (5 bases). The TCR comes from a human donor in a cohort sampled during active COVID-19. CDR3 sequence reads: CASSDGLTTHF. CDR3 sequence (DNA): TGTGCCAGCAGCGACGGACTTACTACCCACTTC.